This record concerns one TCR beta chain sequence. Its antigen is still unknown. After re-calling the 5' RACE reads, TCRdb lists one entry per CDR3 protein, DNA absent. Recorded here are approximately 380,000 distinct CDR3 sequences; the top ten clones represent around 5.3%. The data belong to a study of T cells expressing NK-cell markers. Overall study results and limits: As a fraction of CD8+ T cells, dominant NKG2C+ clonotypes reached about 1.0-8% in six donors.

This CDR3 is built from 15 residues. Germline CDR1 is SSHAT and CDR2 is FNYEAQ (reference sequence). The sample consisted of blood T cells: a sorted CD56 or NKG2C T cell subset, CD4+ or CD8+ T cells, or bulk PBMC T cells (not recorded which). This TCR was recovered from a man aged 18-70 years in good health. The rearrangement joins TRBV7-7 to TRBJ2-5; TCRdb names TRBD2, which stays unverified in the absence of DNA. CDR3 region: CASSPGLAYQETQYF.